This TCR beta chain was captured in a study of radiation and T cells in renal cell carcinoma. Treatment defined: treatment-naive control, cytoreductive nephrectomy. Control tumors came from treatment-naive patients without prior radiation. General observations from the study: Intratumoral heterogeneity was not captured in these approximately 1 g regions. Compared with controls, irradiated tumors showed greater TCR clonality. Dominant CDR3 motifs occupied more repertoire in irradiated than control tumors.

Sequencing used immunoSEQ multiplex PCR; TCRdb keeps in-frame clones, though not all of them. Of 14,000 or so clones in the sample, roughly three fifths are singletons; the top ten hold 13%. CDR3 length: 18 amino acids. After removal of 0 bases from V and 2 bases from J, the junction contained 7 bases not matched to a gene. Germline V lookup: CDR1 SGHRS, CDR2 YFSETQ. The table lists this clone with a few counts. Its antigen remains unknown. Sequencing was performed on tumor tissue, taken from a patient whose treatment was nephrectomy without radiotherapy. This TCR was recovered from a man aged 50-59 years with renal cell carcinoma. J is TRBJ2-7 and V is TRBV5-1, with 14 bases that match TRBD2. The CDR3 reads CASSLGGTSGGQTYEQYF. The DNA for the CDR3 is TGCGCCAGCAGCTTGGGCGGGACTAGCGGGGGCCAAACCTACGAGCAGTACTTC.